This T cell receptor (beta chain) originates from a study of T cell responses to AZD1222 COVID-19 vaccine. Study findings and constraints: Reports indicate that nearly half of spike-specific TCRs are directed at unmutated variant regions. At baseline, just 6 or 7 AZD1222 recipients tested seropositive. Along spike, vaccine-associated CD4 TCRs were found throughout, with dominance at 160-218 and 743-854.

Pooled in the analysis were second doses at about 4 or about 12 weeks. As regards this clone: As yet, its antigen is unknown.

V was cut by 2 bases and J by 7 bases, with 18 bases left in between. From germline, CDR1 is MNHEY and CDR2 SMNVEV (reference sequence). The CDR3 is 15 residues long. Sequencing was performed with immunoSEQ multiplex PCR; in TCRdb, only in-frame clones are kept and a portion is missing. The sample contains about 99,000 clones, roughly nine tenths of which appear only once. This clonotype originated in an adult who received the AZD1222 COVID-19 vaccine. The source material was peripheral blood, sampled 28 days after the second AZD1222 dose. The chain carries TRBV27 and TRBJ2-7, with D perhaps TRBD1 (6 bases). CDR3 in amino acids: CASSLGTGYREEQYF. The CDR3 DNA follows: TGTGCCAGCAGTTTAGGGACCGGGTACAGGGAGGAGCAGTACTTC.